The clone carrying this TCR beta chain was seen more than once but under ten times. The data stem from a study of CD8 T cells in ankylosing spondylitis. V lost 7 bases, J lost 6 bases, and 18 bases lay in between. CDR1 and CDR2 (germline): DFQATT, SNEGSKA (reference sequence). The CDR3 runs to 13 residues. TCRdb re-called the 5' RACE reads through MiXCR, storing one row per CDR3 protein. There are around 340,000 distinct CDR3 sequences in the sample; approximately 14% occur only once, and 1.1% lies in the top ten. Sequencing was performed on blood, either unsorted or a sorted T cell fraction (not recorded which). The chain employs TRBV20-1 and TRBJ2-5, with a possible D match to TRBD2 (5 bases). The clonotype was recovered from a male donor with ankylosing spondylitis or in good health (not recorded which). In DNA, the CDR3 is TGCAGTGTGGGAAGTCGGGGTGGACAGACCCAGTACTTC. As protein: CSVGSRGGQTQYF.